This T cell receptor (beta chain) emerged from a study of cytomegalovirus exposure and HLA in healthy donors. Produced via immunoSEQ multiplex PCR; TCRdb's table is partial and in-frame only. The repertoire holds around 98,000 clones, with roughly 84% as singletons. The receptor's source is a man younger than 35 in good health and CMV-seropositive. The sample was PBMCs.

As DNA, the CDR3 is TGTGCCACCAGCAGAGATCTGGCCGGGGATAGCTATGGCTACACCTTC. It yields the protein CATSRDLAGDSYGYTF. This chain links TRBV15 with TRBJ1-2; D is undetermined. The CDR3 spans 16 residues. The V end was cut by 0 bases, the J end by 4 bases, with 15 bases between. Germline CDR1 reads LNHNV; CDR2 reads YYDKDF (reference sequence).